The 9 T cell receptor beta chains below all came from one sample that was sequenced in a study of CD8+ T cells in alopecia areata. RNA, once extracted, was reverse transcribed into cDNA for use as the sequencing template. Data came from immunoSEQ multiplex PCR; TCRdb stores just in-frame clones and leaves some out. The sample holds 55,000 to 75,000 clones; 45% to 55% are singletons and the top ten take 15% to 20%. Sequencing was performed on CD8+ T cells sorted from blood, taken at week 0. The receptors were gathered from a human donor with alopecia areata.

CDR3 residues: CASRTGRLDGYTF. The CDR3 DNA reads as TGTGCCAGTAGGACAGGGAGGTTGGATGGCTACACCTTC. This rearrangement joins TRBV7-9 to TRBJ1-2, with 8 positions matching TRBD1. Looked up from germline, CDR1 is SEHNR and CDR2 is FQNEAQ (reference sequence). With 9 bases clipped from V and 6 bases from J, the junction kept 9 bases outside the gene matches. The CDR3 spans 13 residues.

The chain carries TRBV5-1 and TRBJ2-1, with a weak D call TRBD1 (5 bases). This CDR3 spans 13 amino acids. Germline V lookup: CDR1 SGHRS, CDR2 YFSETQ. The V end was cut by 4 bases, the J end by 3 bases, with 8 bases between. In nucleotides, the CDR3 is TGCGCCAGCAGCCACGACAGCTACAATGAGCAGTTCTTC. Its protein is CASSHDSYNEQFF.

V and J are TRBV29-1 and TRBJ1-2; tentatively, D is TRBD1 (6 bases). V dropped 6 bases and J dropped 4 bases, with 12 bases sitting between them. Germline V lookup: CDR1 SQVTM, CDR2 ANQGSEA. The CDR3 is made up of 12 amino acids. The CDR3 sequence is CSVAGTLYGYTF. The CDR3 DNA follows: TGCAGCGTGGCCGGGACACTCTATGGCTACACCTTC.

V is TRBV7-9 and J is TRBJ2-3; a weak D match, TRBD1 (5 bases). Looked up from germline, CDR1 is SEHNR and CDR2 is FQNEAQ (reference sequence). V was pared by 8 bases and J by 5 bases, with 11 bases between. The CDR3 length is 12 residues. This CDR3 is CASEWGKDTQYF. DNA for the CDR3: TGTGCCAGCGAATGGGGCAAAGATACGCAGTATTTT. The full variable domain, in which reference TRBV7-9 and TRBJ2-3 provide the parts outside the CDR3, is DTGVSQNPRHKITKRGQNVTFRCDPISEHNRLYWYRQTLGQGPEFLTYFQNEAQLEKSRLLSDRFSAERPKGSFSTLEIQRTEQGDSAMYLCASEWGKDTQYFGPGTRLTVL.

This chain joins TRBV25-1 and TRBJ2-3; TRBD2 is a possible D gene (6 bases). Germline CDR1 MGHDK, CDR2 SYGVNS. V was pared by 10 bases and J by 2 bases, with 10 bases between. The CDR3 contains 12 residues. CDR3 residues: CATRGDTDTQYF. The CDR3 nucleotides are TGTGCCACCCGCGGGGACACAGATACGCAGTATTTT.

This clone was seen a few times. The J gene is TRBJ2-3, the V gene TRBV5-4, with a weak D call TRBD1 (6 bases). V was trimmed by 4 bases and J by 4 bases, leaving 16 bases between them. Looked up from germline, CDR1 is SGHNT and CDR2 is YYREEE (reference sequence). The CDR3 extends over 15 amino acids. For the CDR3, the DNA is TGTGCCAGCAGCCCTATCCCCAGGGGATCAGATACGCAGTATTTT. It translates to CASSPIPRGSDTQYF.

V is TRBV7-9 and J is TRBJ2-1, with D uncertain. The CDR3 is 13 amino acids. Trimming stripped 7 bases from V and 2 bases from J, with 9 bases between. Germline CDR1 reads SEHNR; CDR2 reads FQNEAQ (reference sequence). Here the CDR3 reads CASTRTPYNEQFF. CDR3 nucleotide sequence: TGTGCCAGCACCCGAACCCCCTACAATGAGCAGTTCTTC.

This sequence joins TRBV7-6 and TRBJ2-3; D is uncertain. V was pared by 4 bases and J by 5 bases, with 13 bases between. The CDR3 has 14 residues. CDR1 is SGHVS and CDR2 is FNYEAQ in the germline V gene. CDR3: CASSSQPGQDTQYF. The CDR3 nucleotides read TGTGCCAGCAGCTCTCAGCCCGGGCAAGATACGCAGTATTTT.

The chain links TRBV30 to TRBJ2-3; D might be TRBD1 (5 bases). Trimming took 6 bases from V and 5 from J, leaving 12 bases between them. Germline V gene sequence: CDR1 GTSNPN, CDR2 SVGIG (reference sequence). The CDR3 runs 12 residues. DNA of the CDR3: TGTGCCTGCCCAGGGTTGGAAGATACGCAGTATTTT. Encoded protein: CACPGLEDTQYF.